The 15 T cell receptor beta chains reported below all come from one sample, sequenced in a study of blood T cell repertoires in COVID-19. Sequencing used immunoSEQ multiplex PCR; TCRdb keeps in-frame clones, though not all of them. The table shows around 150,000 clones, with less than 85% occurring only once. Sequencing was performed on peripheral blood. The origin of the receptors is a human donor with acute or convalescent COVID-19. The donor label of this sample is uncertain.

The chain is built from TRBV5-1 and TRBJ2-4; no definite D call. Germline CDR1 and CDR2: SGHRS and YFSETQ. CDR3 length equals 13 residues. Trimming stripped 0 bases from V and 9 bases from J, with 10 bases between. The DNA for the CDR3 is TGCGCCAGCAGCTTGGGATCCCGAGGCATTCAGTACTTC. This gives the protein CASSLGSRGIQYF.

The CDR3 here is CASTLSRAGNTIYF. CDR3 DNA: TGTGCCAGCACCCTAAGCCGGGCTGGAAACACCATATATTTT. V usage is TRBV6-5 and J usage is TRBJ1-3; unclear D gene. Germline V gene sequence: CDR1 MNHEY, CDR2 SVGAGI. The CDR3 has 14 residues. V lost 7 bases and J lost 2, with 12 bases in between.

The rearrangement joins TRBV9 to TRBJ2-3; a weak D match, TRBD2 (5 bases). This CDR3 comprises 16 residues. Germline V CDR1 and CDR2: SGDLS, YYNGEE. V lost 4 bases, J lost 7 bases, and 22 bases lay in between. CDR3 bases: TGTGCCAGCAGCTCGACTAAGTACGACCTTTTTAATACGCAGTATTTT. Translated: CASSSTKYDLFNTQYF.

About this clone: Other DNA sequences in the same sample also yield this CDR3. The rearrangement uses TRBV3-1 (or the pseudogene TRBV3-2) and TRBJ2-1; D ambiguous. The CDR3 loop spans 12 amino acids. The germline gives CDR1 LGHDT, CDR2 YNNKEL (reference sequence). The V end was cut by 3 bases, the J end by 4 bases, with 4 bases between. In nucleotides, the CDR3 is TGTGCCAGCAGCCAGGCTTACAATGAGCAGTTCTTC. This sequence encodes CASSQAYNEQFF.

The chain has TRBV10-3 and TRBJ1-3; no definite D call. The CDR3 is made up of 13 amino acids. Germline V lookup: CDR1 ENHRY, CDR2 SYGVKD. V lost 6 bases and J lost 7, with 13 bases in between. The CDR3 sequence: CAISPLYGNTIYF. Here the CDR3 DNA reads TGTGCCATCAGCCCCCTTTACGGGAACACCATATATTTT.

The chain employs TRBV15 and TRBJ2-1; D call uncertain. CDR3 length: 15 residues. CDR1 is LNHNV and CDR2 is YYDKDF in the germline V gene (reference sequence). Trimming pared 1 base from V and 0 bases from J, leaving 7 bases between. The CDR3 coding sequence is TGTGCCACCAGCAGAGGGTACAACTCCTACAATGAGCAGTTCTTC. This sequence encodes CATSRGYNSYNEQFF.

The chain combines TRBV3-1 (or the pseudogene TRBV3-2) with TRBJ2-3; 9 bases fit TRBD2. Looked up from germline, CDR1 is LGHDT and CDR2 is YNNKEL (reference sequence). V was pared by 2 bases and J by 4 bases, with 13 bases of the junction left unmatched. There are 18 residues in the CDR3. CDR3 region: CASSQRVTGGGGADTQYF. The CDR3 DNA reads TGTGCCAGCAGCCAAAGGGTGACCGGCGGGGGGGGCGCAGATACGCAGTATTTT.

The gene calls are TRBV7-9 and TRBJ2-1; TRBD1 aligns across 10 bases. The germline CDR1 and CDR2 sequences are SEHNR and FQNEAQ (reference sequence). Germline trimming cut 0 bases from V and 10 bases from J; bases unmatched to any gene: 9. The CDR3 has 16 amino acids. CDR3: CASSLAGTGVSEEQFF. CDR3 coding DNA: TGTGCCAGCAGCTTAGCGGGGACAGGGGTTTCTGAGGAGCAGTTCTTC.

This clone was detected only once. V is TRBV24-1 and J is TRBJ1-5; 12 nucleotides align to TRBD1. The CDR3 length is 15 residues. The germline V gene encodes CDR1 KGHDR and CDR2 SFDVKD. V was pared by 5 bases and J by 7 bases, with 5 bases of the junction left unmatched. In DNA, the CDR3 is TGTGCCACCAGTGCCGCCGGGACAGGGGGCCAGCCCCAGCATTTT. Protein sequence: CATSAAGTGGQPQHF.

The chain recombines TRBV19 with TRBJ1-2; TRBD1 agrees at 10 bases. The V gene end was trimmed by 7 bases and the J gene end by 3 bases; junction bases not matched to a gene: 14. Germline-derived CDR1 and CDR2 are LNHDA and SQIVND (reference sequence). The CDR3 sequence is 17 residues long. The CDR3 DNA reads as TGTGCCAGTACCCCATCGGGACAGGGGAACTCTGACTATGGCTACACCTTC. Encoded protein: CASTPSGQGNSDYGYTF. The entire variable domain, with the rest obtained from reference TRBV19 and TRBJ1-2, is as follows: DGGITQSPKYLFRKEGQNVTLSCEQNLNHDAMYWYRQDPGQGLRLIYYSQIVNDFQKGDIAEGYSVSREKKESFPLTVTSAQKNPTAFYLCASTPSGQGNSDYGYTFGSGTRLTVV.

The V and J genes are TRBV18 and TRBJ1-1, with 12 positions matching TRBD1. CDR1 is KGHSH and CDR2 is LQKENI in the germline V gene. The CDR3 is made up of 15 amino acids. V gave up 5 bases and J gave up 5 bases; unmatched junction bases: 6. The CDR3 DNA is TGTGCCAGCTCAGAAGGGACAGGGGGCTTAACTGAAGCTTTCTTT. This codes for CASSEGTGGLTEAFF.

The chain is built from TRBV7-7 and TRBJ2-5; D perhaps matches TRBD1 (6 bases). The germline V gene encodes CDR1 SSHAT and CDR2 FNYEAQ (reference sequence). The V and J ends lost 3 bases and 2 bases respectively, with 7 bases between them. CDR3 length: 13 residues. The chain's CDR3 is CASSFGQQETQYF. CDR3 DNA: TGTGCCAGCAGCTTCGGACAGCAAGAGACCCAGTACTTC.

In this sample, this clone turned up a few times. This chain connects TRBV5-1 to TRBJ2-6; maybe TRBD1 (5 bases). Germline CDR1 reads SGHRS; CDR2 reads YFSETQ. Trimming cost V 0 bases and J 0 bases, with 7 bases left between them. The length of the CDR3 is 16 residues. Here the CDR3 DNA reads TGCGCCAGCAGCTTGGACAGGCCCTCTGGGGCCAACGTCCTGACTTTC. Its translation is CASSLDRPSGANVLTF.

The V gene is TRBV9, the J gene TRBJ1-6, with D hard to call. V lost 0 bases and J lost 0, with 7 bases in between. Germline V gene sequence: CDR1 SGDLS, CDR2 YYNGEE. The length of the CDR3 is 16 residues. The CDR3 here is CASSVAPSSYNSPLHF. The CDR3 DNA follows: TGTGCCAGCAGCGTAGCTCCGAGCTCCTATAATTCACCCCTCCACTTT.

The J gene is TRBJ1-2, the V gene TRBV7-9; a weak D match, TRBD1 (5 bases). CDR3 size: 12 residues. In germline, CDR1 is SEHNR, CDR2 FQNEAQ (reference sequence). The V and J ends lost 2 bases and 8 bases respectively, with 9 bases between them. This CDR3 is CASSLSQGGYTF. The CDR3 DNA reads as TGTGCCAGCAGCTTATCCCAGGGAGGCTACACCTTC.